The subject of this entry is one T cell receptor (beta chain). Its antigen specificity is not known. The input lacks base qualities; no much larger clone sits a single base away. The CDR3 covers 12 residues, taking in both the cysteine and the phenylalanine. The kept DNA is CDR3 alone, 36 bases in frame from the first base. CDR1 is given as SEHNR and CDR2 as FQNEAQ, both from the germline V gene (reference sequence). V trim: 6 bases; J trim: 9 bases; unmatched bases: 7. The High Capacity cDNA Reverse Transcription Kit was used to reverse transcribe all of the isolated RNA, meaning that expressed TCRB transcripts were what got sequenced. Deep immunoSEQ sequencing was applied to naive, central memory and regulatory T cell samples, giving an average of about 3.57 million total reads per sample. Sorted cells were lysed in RLT buffer, and RNA was extracted using DNase-treated RNeasy Micro or Mini kits according to cell number. To prevent cross-contamination, each cell subset was processed individually, whereas patient and healthy donor samples were processed jointly. The immunoSEQ multiplex PCR was used to amplify TCRB sequences from cDNA, generating 87-bp fragments that spanned the CDR3 region. Sequencing of the amplicons was done on the Illumina HiSeq platform. The authors' pipeline ran thus. PCR bias was corrected computationally using synthetic template baselines, and reads within Hamming distance 2 were collapsed, with unmergeable singletons discarded. Reads were aligned to IMGT to assign V, D and J genes, CDR3 length, and insertions or deletions at six rearrangement sites. Clonotype counts were normalized to sorted cell number within each subset before computing true diversity and Gini coefficients with the tcR R package. The overlap coefficient, calculated on TCRB nucleotide sequences, was used to measure repertoire sharing. TCRdb stores this immuneACCESS table with in-frame sequences only. Part of the clones is absent; in the studies checked, under half of the shortfall reflects unresolved V genes, and no reason is known for the rest. V and J calls and clone size come straight from that table; D and trimming were deduced from the DNA. This sample is represented by some 150,000 clones; approximately 9.1% of them were singletons. Roughly 0.72% of the sample belongs to the ten largest clones.

From each donor, a single peripheral blood sample of 100 to 150 mL on average was drawn into heparinised tubes. Naive, central memory, regulatory and stem cell-like memory CD4+ T cells were sorted on a BD FACSAria II using a panel including CD45RO, CCR7, CD25, CD127, CD95 and CD27. All sorted populations exceeded 98% purity. PBMCs were isolated right away by Lymphoprep density gradient centrifugation and were stained directly, without culture. Samples were stained and sorted in pairs, with one healthy donor and one patient per experiment, so that batch effects were minimized. The data stem from a study of beta chain features in type 1 diabetes (dated by TCRdb to between 2018 and 2020). For the wider study: Mean age, gender distribution, total cell number and subset yield were not different between patients and healthy donors. Regulatory and stem cell-like memory subsets were isolated from only 8 patients and roughly 8 healthy donors, whereas naive and central memory subsets came from all 28 donors. A total of 100 million to 110 million sorted cells were examined across all samples, and a strong correlation was observed between cell number per subset and RNA yield. In the study, TCRB repertoires of sorted circulating CD4+ T cell subsets from recently diagnosed type 1 diabetes patients were compared with those of matched healthy donors. Results and caveats for the whole study, not just this receptor: Type 1 diabetes patients showed a moderate but significant shortening of TCRB CDR3 length in all four CD4+ subsets. Because cDNA was sequenced instead of genomic DNA, highly expressing activated cells could be over-represented, though the groups showed no difference in activation or CD3 levels. Shorter templates might have been favored by PCR, but patient and control samples were amplified and corrected together, so both groups would have been affected equally by any skew. At VDJ recombination sites, type 1 diabetes patients had fewer insertions and more deleted nucleotides, which implies abnormalities in thymic rearrangement. HLA sub-analyses involved small numbers of individuals, so any influence of HLA type on TCRB rearrangement remained unresolved. Naive, central memory and regulatory TCRB repertoires appeared to be more similar among patients than among healthy donors.

Sequenced: central memory CD4+ T cells from blood. This chain is built from TRBV7-9 and TRBJ1-1, and 7 junctional nucleotides match TRBD1. This receptor was obtained from a woman aged 25-40 years with type 1 diabetes. CDR3 reads: CASSYPQGKAFF. Here is the DNA: TGTGCCAGCAGTTACCCACAGGGGAAAGCTTTCTTT.